Below, 31 T cell receptor beta chains from the same sample are listed, as sequenced in a study of immune characterization of retroperitoneal liposarcoma. Via MiXCR, TCRdb re-called the PCR reads, giving one row per CDR3 protein. The sample includes over 10,000 distinct CDR3 sequences, less than 55% of them seen just once. The sequencing sample was made of tumor tissue. The receptors come from a female donor with retroperitoneal liposarcoma.

This clonotype was picked up one time. The CDR3 here is CASSLDAGGHNEQFF. CDR3 DNA: TGTGCCAGCAGCTTAGACGCGGGAGGACACAATGAGCAGTTCTTC. The rearrangement links TRBV7-6 to TRBJ2-1; the match to TRBD2 covers 8 bases. The J segment lost 5 bases and the V segment lost 1 base, leaving 4 bases of the junction unmatched. The length of the CDR3 is 15 residues. From germline, CDR1 is SGHVS and CDR2 FNYEAQ.

This clonotype turned up a few times. This sequence joins TRBV7-6 and TRBJ1-1; TRBD1 matches at 8 bases. CDR1 and CDR2 (germline): SGHVS, FNYEAQ. This CDR3 comprises 15 residues. The junction had 6 bases not matched to a gene; V was cut back by 1 base and J by 5 bases. The DNA of the CDR3 is TGTGCCAGCAGCTTAGATCGGACAGGGAGGACTGAAGCTTTCTTT. This sequence encodes CASSLDRTGRTEAFF.

This chain joins TRBV6-1 and TRBJ2-1; 12 positions match TRBD2. V lost 5 bases to trimming and J lost 4 bases; unmatched junction nucleotides: 9. There are 17 residues in the CDR3. CDR1 is MNHNS, CDR2 SASEGT, per germline. The chain's CDR3 is CASSSLLAGGPYNEQFF. CDR3 bases: TGTGCCAGCAGTTCCCTCCTAGCGGGAGGGCCTTACAATGAGCAGTTCTTC.

As concerns this clonotype: The conserved phenylalanine or tryptophan normally closing the CDR3 is absent here, so this likely arose from a read error. The limits of the CDR3 on the DNA are not certain, so only TCRdb's listed CDR3 is given. The chain has TRBV6-6 and TRBJ2-1; TRBD2, the table's D call, was not compared with the DNA. Per germline, CDR1 MNHNY and CDR2 SVGAGI (reference sequence). 15 amino acids form the CDR3, both terminal residues included. CDR3 protein: CASSYPGPSRVGAVL.

This clonotype was detected a few times. V and J are TRBV27 and TRBJ2-1; 12 bases fit TRBD2. Germline CDR1 and CDR2: MNHEY and SMNVEV (reference sequence). The trim removed 6 bases at V and 7 bases at J, leaving 4 bases unmatched. There are 14 residues in the CDR3. The CDR3 is CASRLAGGVNEQFF. The CDR3 DNA sequence: TGTGCCAGCAGACTAGCGGGAGGTGTAAATGAGCAGTTCTTC.

The rearrangement links TRBV6-1 to TRBJ1-1, with D unresolved. This CDR3 has 11 residues. Germline lookup yields CDR1 MNHNS and CDR2 SASEGT. The CDR3: CASSDYTEAFF. CDR3 DNA sequence: TGTGCGTCGTCAGACTACACTGAAGCTTTCTTT.

The V gene is TRBV11-3, the J gene TRBJ2-4; 13 bases fit TRBD2. The J call is doubtful: the DNA matches TRBJ2-7 better. Germline CDR1 SGHNT, CDR2 YENEEA. The CDR3 is 21 residues long. The CDR3 coding sequence is TGTGCCAGCAGCGGACCACTAGCGGGAGGGCCTCAGGGAAAACCGAGGTACGAGCAGTACTTC. Encoded protein: CASSGPLAGGPQGKPRYEQYF.

The chain combines TRBV11-3 with TRBJ2-1; no firm D call. The CDR3 loop spans 11 amino acids. From germline, CDR1 is SGHNT and CDR2 YENEEA. The V end lost 4 bases, the J end lost 9 bases, and 7 bases lay between the germline ends. The CDR3 spells CASSSVREQFF. CDR3 coding DNA: TGTGCCAGCAGCTCCGTACGTGAGCAGTTCTTC.

This clonotype was observed at least ten times. V gene TRBV6-1 combines with J gene TRBJ2-4, with 8 bases lining up with TRBD2. V lost 2 bases to trimming and J lost 0 bases; unmatched junction nucleotides: 12. This CDR3 has 19 amino acids. The germline V gene has CDR1 MNHNS and CDR2 SASEGT. CDR3 region: CASSEFGGRSILAKNIQYF. The CDR3 nucleotides are TGTGCCAGCAGTGAATTCGGCGGGAGGTCAATCTTAGCCAAAAACATTCAGTACTTC.

The chain is built from TRBV6-5 and TRBJ2-5; D is possibly TRBD2 (5 bases). CDR1 MNHEY and CDR2 SVGAGI come from the germline V gene. The CDR3 length is 12 residues. V shed 5 bases and J shed 7 bases, with 11 bases lying between them. This CDR3 is CASSPRGSTQYF. As DNA, the CDR3 is TGTGCCAGCAGTCCCCGGGGTTCGACCCAGTACTTC.

There are many counts of this clonotype. This rearrangement joins TRBV6-1 to TRBJ2-1; 7 positions agree with TRBD1. The CDR3 contains 13 residues. Germline CDR1 and CDR2: MNHNS and SASEGT. Trimming cost V 8 bases and J 10 bases; bases outside gene matches: 11. The CDR3, as DNA: TGTGCCAGCCAACGGGGACAGTCCTACGAGCAGTTCTTC. Its protein is CASQRGQSYEQFF.

This clonotype is judged large. The CDR3 loop is CASSLEGLGTQYF. The DNA of the CDR3 is TGTGCCAGCAGCTTAGAGGGACTGGGGACCCAGTACTTC. The chain couples TRBV7-6 to TRBJ2-5; D may be TRBD2 (6 bases). This CDR3 spans 13 amino acids. Trimming left V 1 base short and J 7 bases short, with 10 bases between. CDR1 and CDR2 (germline): SGHVS, FNYEAQ. Complete variable domain (other parts from reference TRBV7-6 and TRBJ2-5): GAGVSQSPRYKVTKRGQDVALRCDPISGHVSLYWYRQALGQGPEFLTYFNYEAQQDKSGLPNDRFSAERPEGSISTLTIQRTEQRDSAMYRCASSLEGLGTQYFGPGTRLLVL.

The chain is built from TRBV6-8 and TRBJ2-1, with D hard to call. The V and J ends lost 8 bases and 10 bases respectively, with 21 bases between them. The CDR3 length is 14 residues. CDR1 MNHGY and CDR2 SAAAGT come from the germline V gene. The CDR3 loop reads CASSNGIGPYEQFF. The CDR3 DNA reads as TGTGCCAGCTCCAATGGGATAGGGCCCTACGAGCAGTTCTTC.

This clonotype has just one count. The V call is TRBV27, the J call TRBJ1-6; D is uncertain. The germline V and J ends were trimmed by 9 bases and 9 bases, with 21 bases remaining between them. The CDR3 extends over 15 amino acids. In germline, CDR1 is MNHEY, CDR2 SMNVEV (reference sequence). Written as DNA, the CDR3 is TGTGCCAGTCCCCCTCGGGCGGAGGGTCGTTCACCCCTCCACTTT. Encoded protein: CASPPRAEGRSPLHF.

This clonotype showed up many times. The chain employs TRBV6-1 and TRBJ2-5; 7 bases agree with TRBD2. Matching the DNA end better, TRBJ2-4 makes the J call doubtful. The CDR3 length is 14 residues. Germline assignment: CDR1 MNHNS and CDR2 SASEGT. The CDR3 sequence is CASSGGTKVNIQYF. Here the CDR3 DNA reads TGTGCCAGCAGTGGAGGGACTAAGGTGAACATTCAGTACTTC.

This chain joins TRBV27 and TRBJ2-5, with 8 bases aligning to TRBD1. Germline lookup yields CDR1 MNHEY and CDR2 SMNVEV (reference sequence). The J segment lost 6 bases and the V segment lost 6 bases, leaving 6 bases of the junction unmatched. The CDR3 runs to 13 residues. Here the CDR3 DNA reads TGTGCCAGCAGGGTGACAGGGGTGAAGACCCAGTACTTC. Its translation: CASRVTGVKTQYF.

This clonotype was counted many times. This chain connects TRBV6-6 to TRBJ2-5, with D unresolved. Germline CDR1 and CDR2: MNHNY and SVGAGI (reference sequence). The CDR3 has 14 residues. Trimming took 0 bases from V and 7 from J, leaving 12 bases between them. CDR3 DNA: TGTGCCAGCAGTTACTCGGCCACTCGGCGGACCCAGTACTTC. Protein: CASSYSATRRTQYF.

This clonotype has a handful of counts. This sequence joins TRBV6-1 and TRBJ2-5, with 9 bases aligning to TRBD2. The CDR3 is 13 amino acids. Germline loops: CDR1 MNHNS, CDR2 SASEGT. Losses at the gene ends were 6 bases for V and 5 bases for J; bases not matched to a gene: 4. The DNA for the CDR3 is TGTGCCAGCAGGACTAGCGGAGGGGAGACCCAGTACTTC. Its translation is CASRTSGGETQYF.

This clonotype was counted between two and nine times. The J gene is TRBJ2-2, the V gene TRBV6-1, with D perhaps matching TRBD2 (6 bases). CDR1 is MNHNS and CDR2 is SASEGT in the germline V gene. Trimming removed 5 bases from V and 4 bases from J, with 17 bases in between. This CDR3 region has 16 residues. The CDR3 protein is CASSRFLAGFTGELFF. The CDR3 DNA follows: TGTGCCAGCAGTAGATTTCTGGCGGGATTCACCGGGGAGCTGTTTTTT.

Details on this clonotype: The conserved closing phenylalanine or tryptophan is absent in this CDR3, likely reflecting a read error. V usage is TRBV10-3 and J usage is TRBJ2-5; D is tentatively TRBD1 or TRBD2 (6 bases each). In germline, CDR1 is ENHRY, CDR2 SYGVKD. Trimming cost V 11 bases and J 4 bases, with 20 bases left between them. The CDR3 runs to 14 residues. The CDR3 DNA reads TGTGCCGTCGCCGGGGGCCTCTTGGGAGAGACCCAGTACTCC. Protein product: CAVAGGLLGETQYS.

The chain employs TRBV28 and TRBJ1-2; possible D gene TRBD1, 5 bases. The CDR3 is 13 amino acids. CDR1 is MDHEN, CDR2 SYDVKM, per germline. Trimming removed 3 bases at V and 4 bases at J, with 9 bases between. CDR3: CASSLTATYGYTF. The CDR3 coding sequence is TGTGCCAGCAGTTTGACAGCGACCTATGGCTACACCTTC.

The chain joins TRBV6-1 to TRBJ2-1; 7 nucleotides line up with TRBD2. Per germline, CDR1 MNHNS and CDR2 SASEGT. Trimming cost V 6 bases and J 7 bases; bases outside gene matches: 9. This CDR3 has 14 residues. This CDR3 reads CASSQRAGRNEQFF. DNA of the CDR3: TGTGCCAGCAGCCAGAGAGCGGGAAGGAATGAGCAGTTCTTC.

The chain couples TRBV12-3 or TRBV12-4 to TRBJ2-3, with 7 bases aligning to TRBD2. V was pared by 1 base and J by 3 bases, with 7 bases of the junction left unmatched. CDR3 length: 16 residues. The DNA of the CDR3 is TGTGCCAGCAGTTTAGATGTGGGCGGGAGTACAGATACGCAGTATTTT. Its translation: CASSLDVGGSTDTQYF.

This clonotype turned up a few times. The rearrangement links TRBV10-1 to TRBJ1-4; D is undetermined. CDR3 length: 14 residues. V lost 7 bases, J lost 1 base, and 10 bases lay in between. Germline CDR1 WNHNN, CDR2 SYGVQD (reference sequence). CDR3 region: CASIVSETNEKLFF. In nucleotides, the CDR3 is TGCGCCAGCATAGTGAGTGAAACTAATGAAAAACTGTTTTTT.

The CDR3 DNA follows: TGTGCCAGCAGCCACCCGACAGTAGGTGGCTACACCTTC. Protein product: CASSHPTVGGYTF. The chain uses TRBV14 and TRBJ1-2; possibly TRBD1 for D (5 bases). V was shortened by 3 bases and J by 7 bases, with 12 bases between the two germline ends. In germline, CDR1 is SGHDN, CDR2 FVKESK. The CDR3 consists of 13 residues.

About this clonotype: Given a much more abundant clone one base away, this may be a read error. V usage is TRBV12-3 or TRBV12-4 and J usage is TRBJ2-1; 8 positions agree with TRBD2. The tail of the sequence fits TRBJ2-4 better, so the J call may be wrong. The CDR3 spans 16 residues. The CDR3 loop reads CANSPPARGGGNIQYF. Here the CDR3 DNA reads TGTGCCAACAGTCCTCCGGCCCGGGGGGGCGGAAACATTCAGTACTTC.

This chain links TRBV7-6 with TRBJ2-3, with D possibly TRBD1 on 5 matching bases. Germline V CDR1 and CDR2: SGHVS, FNYEAQ. The length of the CDR3 is 16 residues. The V end was cut by 5 bases, the J end by 4 bases, with 19 bases between. CDR3 nucleotide sequence: TGTGCCAGCAGCAGTACCAGGGCTCCCCGGGCAGATACGCAGTATTTT. This gives the protein CASSSTRAPRADTQYF.

This clonotype was seen a handful of times. The V call is TRBV6-1, the J call TRBJ2-1, with D unclear. Trimming removed 6 bases at V and 13 bases at J, with 13 bases between. The CDR3 has 11 residues. Germline-derived CDR1 and CDR2 are MNHNS and SASEGT. CDR3 loop: CASSQGRTQFF. DNA of the CDR3: TGTGCCAGCAGCCAAGGACGGACCCAGTTCTTC.

CDR3 coding DNA: TGTGCCAGCAGCTTAGTGGTTAACTATGGCTACACCTTC. Its protein is CASSLVVNYGYTF. The rearrangement links TRBV7-2 to TRBJ1-2, with D unclear. Germline assignment: CDR1 SGHTA and CDR2 FQGNSA. The length of the CDR3 is 13 residues. V dropped 1 base and J dropped 1 base, with 4 bases sitting between them.

The chain joins TRBV6-1 to TRBJ2-3, with 13 bases that match TRBD2. The J call may be mistaken, given a closer DNA end match to TRBJ2-7. The length of the CDR3 is 18 residues. Germline-derived CDR1 and CDR2 are MNHNS and SASEGT. In DNA, the CDR3 is TGTGCCAGCAGCCGCCCCGGGACTAGCGGGGACGTTCTGAATACGCAGTACTTC. The encoded protein is CASSRPGTSGDVLNTQYF.

This sequence joins TRBV7-4 and TRBJ1-2; possible D gene TRBD1, 6 bases. The CDR3 runs 13 residues. Germline CDR1 SGHVT, CDR2 SQSDAQ. Deletions cut 0 bases from V and 7 bases from J, with 9 bases between. In nucleotides, the CDR3 is TGTGCCAGCAGCTTAGCTCGGACAGTTGGCTACACCTTC. Translation: CASSLARTVGYTF.